The rows below give T cell receptor beta chains drawn from one sample of a study of T cells after posttransplantation cyclophosphamide. The protocol was immunoSEQ multiplex PCR, while the TCRdb copy is restricted to in-frame clones and leaves out a portion. The specimen has around 35,000 clones, none found just once. Sequenced material: PBMCs. These receptors originate from a woman aged 50 to 65 in good health and a related stem cell transplant donor. The CDR3 runs from the conserved cysteine through the conserved F or W. D genes are given only for firm matches. Size is omitted from some rows. Given values are once, few, many or a class for expanded clones.

clone size	J gene	D gene	V gene	CDR3 DNA	CDR3 protein
many	TRBJ1-2	NA	TRBV6-2/TRBV6-3	TGTGCCAGCCGTTGGACAGACTATGGCTACACCTTC	CASRWTDYGYTF
many	TRBJ1-1	TRBD1	TRBV2	TGTGCCAGCAGTCCACAGGGGTTGAACACTGAAGCTTTCTTT	CASSPQGLNTEAFF
many	TRBJ2-7	TRBD1	TRBV2	TGTGCCAGCATTGGGACAGGGGAGCAGTACTTC	CASIGTGEQYF
many	TRBJ2-1	TRBD2	TRBV12-3/TRBV12-4	TGTGCCAGCACCGTCGGGGGGGGGCCCTCCTACAATGAGCAGTTCTTC	CASTVGGGPSYNEQFF
NA	TRBJ1-1	NA	TRBV7-8	TGTGCCAGCAGCCAGGAGAGGAACACTGAAGCTTTCTTT	CASSQERNTEAFF
many	TRBJ2-3	NA	TRBV10-1	TGCGCCAGCAGTGAGTCCCTAGATCCCACAGATACGCAGTATTTT	CASSESLDPTDTQYF
NA	TRBJ1-4	TRBD1	TRBV9	TGTGCCAGCAGCGTCAGGGGGGAAAAACTGTTTTTT	CASSVRGEKLFF
many	TRBJ1-5	NA	TRBV2	TGTGCCAGCCGAACAGGAAGCAATCAGCCCCAGCATTTT	CASRTGSNQPQHF
many	TRBJ1-1	NA	TRBV7-3	TGTGCCAGCAGCTTAAATTTTGGAAGCGGAGAAGCTTTCTTT	CASSLNFGSGEAFF
few	TRBJ2-5	NA	TRBV9	TGTGCCAGCAGCGTAGGAGCCCTAGGAGGAGAGACCCAGTACTTC	CASSVGALGGETQYF
many	TRBJ2-1	TRBD2	TRBV5-4	TGTGCCAGCAGCCCAAGAACTAGCGGGAGTGGCGAGCAGTTCTTC	CASSPRTSGSGEQFF
many	TRBJ2-1	NA	TRBV9	TGTGCCAGCAGCGACGGGGGAAGGGAGCAGTTCTTC	CASSDGGREQFF
many	TRBJ1-1	TRBD1	TRBV29-1	TGCAGCGCCAGGACAGGGACTGAAGCTTTCTTT	CSARTGTEAFF
many	TRBJ2-7	TRBD1	TRBV6-1	TGTGCCATCGACAGACAGGGCCCGAGGAACGAGCAGTACTTC	CAIDRQGPRNEQYF
many	TRBJ2-2	NA	TRBV10-3	TGTGCCATCAGTGACCCGGGACTGAACACCGGGGAGCTGTTTTTT	CAISDPGLNTGELFF
NA	TRBJ2-4	NA	TRBV30	TGTGCCTGGAGTGTAAGGGGTGCTAACATTCAGTACTTC	CAWSVRGANIQYF
many	TRBJ1-4	NA	TRBV5-1	TGCGCCAGCAGCTTTCAGGGGAGTAATGAAAAACTGTTTTTT	CASSFQGSNEKLFF
many	TRBJ2-7	NA	TRBV7-9	TGTGCCAGCAGCTTGGGGACTCCTTACTTC	CASSLGTPYF
many	TRBJ1-3	NA	TRBV19	TGTGCCAGTAGCAAATTAACAGGGACGGACTCTGGAAACACCATATATTTT	CASSKLTGTDSGNTIYF
many	TRBJ1-1	NA	TRBV2	TGTGCCATCCAGGACAGCATGAACACTGAAGCTTTCTTT	CAIQDSMNTEAFF
NA	TRBJ1-6	NA	TRBV4-1	TGCGCCAGCAGCCAAGATGCGAATCTTCGTAATTCACCCCTCCACTTT	CASSQDANLRNSPLHF
NA	TRBJ2-7	NA	TRBV5-1	TGCGCCAGCAGCTTGGTTCAGGGAGTAGCCTACGAGCAGTACTTC	CASSLVQGVAYEQYF
many	TRBJ2-3	TRBD2	TRBV5-5	TGTGCCAGCAGCTTTGGACTAGCGGGAAGAGGGAATACGCAGTATTTT	CASSFGLAGRGNTQYF
many	TRBJ2-7	NA	TRBV7-3	TGTGCCAGCAGCTTAAGAAGGGCGGGGTACGAGCAGTACTTC	CASSLRRAGYEQYF
NA	TRBJ1-1	TRBD1	TRBV29-1	TGCAGCGCCTCGGGACAGTCTATCGAAGCTTTCTTT	CSASGQSIEAFF
NA	TRBJ2-6	TRBD1	TRBV5-6	TGTGCCAGCAGCTTGGACAGGGGGCCTGGGGCCAACGTCCTGACTTTC	CASSLDRGPGANVLTF
many	TRBJ2-4	NA	TRBV19	TGTGCCAGTACCAGACAGGACCTGTTAGCCAAAAACATTCAGTACTTC	CASTRQDLLAKNIQYF
many	TRBJ1-1	NA	TRBV5-5	TGTGCCAGCAGCTTGCCCGGGAACACTGAAGCTTTCTTT	CASSLPGNTEAFF
many	TRBJ2-1	TRBD2	TRBV7-2	TGTGCCAGCAGCCGCCAGTCCGGGACTAGAAACAATGAGCAGTTCTTC	CASSRQSGTRNNEQFF
many	TRBJ1-2	NA	TRBV6-6	TGTGCCAGCAGCCACAATAACTATGGCTACACCTTC	CASSHNNYGYTF
few	TRBJ2-5	NA	TRBV12-3/TRBV12-4	TGTGCCAGCAGTTTTGGGGCCAGGGGAGGAGAGACCCAGTACTTC	CASSFGARGGETQYF
many	TRBJ2-7	NA	TRBV5-5	TGTGCCAGCAGCTTCCTTGGGACACCTAAGGGGACATACGAGCAGTACTTC	CASSFLGTPKGTYEQYF
many	TRBJ2-3	NA	TRBV5-4	TGTGCCAGCAGCTTGTCTAGAGCAGATACGCAGTATTTT	CASSLSRADTQYF
NA	TRBJ1-6	NA	TRBV6-5	TGTGCCAGCAGCCCCCGGAGTAGAGGGAATTCACCCCTCCACTTT	CASSPRSRGNSPLHF
many	TRBJ2-7	NA	TRBV2	TGTGCCAGCACGGGGTACGAGCAGTACTTC	CASTGYEQYF
NA	TRBJ2-5	NA	TRBV9	TGTGCCAGCGGGCCTGGCGACCAGTACTTC	CASGPGDQYF
many	TRBJ1-3	TRBD1	TRBV6-6	TGTGCCAGCAGTTACAGTCAGGGGGCTTCGGGAAACACCATATATTTT	CASSYSQGASGNTIYF
NA	TRBJ2-7	NA	TRBV7-6	TGTGCCAGCAGCTTAGATCTCCGGGCCACAGGGATCTACGAGCAGTACTTC	CASSLDLRATGIYEQYF
many	TRBJ1-4	NA	TRBV7-2	TGTGCCAGCAGCTCCTACAGGGAGGCTAATGAAAAACTGTTTTTT	CASSSYREANEKLFF
many	TRBJ2-5	TRBD1	TRBV7-9	TGTGCCAGCAGCTTCTCCGTGGGACAGCAAGAGACCCAGTACTTC	CASSFSVGQQETQYF
many	TRBJ2-7	TRBD2	TRBV19	TGTGCCAGTAGTATCGGACTAGCGGGAGACGAGCAGTACTTC	CASSIGLAGDEQYF